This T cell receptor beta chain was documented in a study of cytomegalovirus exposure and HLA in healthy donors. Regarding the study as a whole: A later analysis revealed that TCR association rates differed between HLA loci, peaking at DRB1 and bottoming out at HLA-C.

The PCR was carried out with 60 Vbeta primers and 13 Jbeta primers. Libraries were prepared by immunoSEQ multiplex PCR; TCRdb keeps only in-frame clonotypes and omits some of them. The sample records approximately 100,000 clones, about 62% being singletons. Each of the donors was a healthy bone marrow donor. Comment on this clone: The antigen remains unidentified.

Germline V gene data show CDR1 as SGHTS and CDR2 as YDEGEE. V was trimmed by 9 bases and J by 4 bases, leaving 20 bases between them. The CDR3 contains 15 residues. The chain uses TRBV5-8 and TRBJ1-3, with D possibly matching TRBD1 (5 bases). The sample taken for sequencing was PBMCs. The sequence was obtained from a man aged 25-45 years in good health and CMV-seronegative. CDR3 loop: CATDKGSGPGNTIYF. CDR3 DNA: TGTGCCACCGACAAGGGGTCGGGTCCCGGAAACACCATATATTTT.